This TCR beta chain was captured by sequencing in a study of identifying expanded T cells in peripheral blood. Findings of the study overall: Variance in clone template counts between roughly 2-week samples significantly increased with total template count across all healthy donors. About 1.2 clones differed between technical replicates, versus about 15 and 19 over time.

During the collection period, no donor immune events like infections were recorded. Sequencing used immunoSEQ multiplex PCR; TCRdb keeps in-frame clones, though not all of them. The sample shows about 76,000 clones, 70% to 90% of them seen only once. A remark on this clone: The antigen remains undetermined.

Trimming took 2 bases from V and 3 from J, leaving 12 bases between them. Germline assignment: CDR1 MNHNS and CDR2 SASEGT. This CDR3 region has 15 residues. V usage is TRBV6-1 and J usage is TRBJ2-3; a weak D match, TRBD1 (5 bases). The specimen was blood. The sequence derives from a person aged 18-70 years in good health. CDR3 DNA: TGTGCCAGCAGTGAAAGGGGCGCCGGAACAGATACGCAGTATTTT. Translating gives CASSERGAGTDTQYF.